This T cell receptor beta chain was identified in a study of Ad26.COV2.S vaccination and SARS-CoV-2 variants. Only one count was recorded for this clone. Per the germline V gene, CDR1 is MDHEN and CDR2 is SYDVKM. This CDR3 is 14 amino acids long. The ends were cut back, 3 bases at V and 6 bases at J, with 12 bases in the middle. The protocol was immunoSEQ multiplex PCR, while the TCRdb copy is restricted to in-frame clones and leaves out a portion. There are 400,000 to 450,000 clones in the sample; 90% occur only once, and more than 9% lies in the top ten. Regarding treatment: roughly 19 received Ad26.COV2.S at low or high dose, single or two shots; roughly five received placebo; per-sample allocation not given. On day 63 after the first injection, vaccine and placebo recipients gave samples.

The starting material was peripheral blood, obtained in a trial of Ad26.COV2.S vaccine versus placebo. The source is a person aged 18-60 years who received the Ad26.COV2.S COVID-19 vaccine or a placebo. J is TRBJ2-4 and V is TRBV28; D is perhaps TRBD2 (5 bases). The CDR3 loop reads CASSFGGPGNIQYF. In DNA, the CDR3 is TGTGCCAGCAGTTTTGGAGGACCCGGAAACATTCAGTACTTC.